The present TCR beta chain was sequenced within a study of regulatory T cells in long-lasting Graves disease. The germline V and J ends were trimmed by 6 bases and 11 bases, with 13 bases remaining between them. This CDR3 contains 12 residues. Germline CDR1 reads MDHEN; CDR2 reads SYDVKM. As to this clonotype: Antigen specificity is unknown.

With iRepertoire HTBI primers and Arm-PCR of CDR3 regions, TCR beta libraries were built. Each CDR3 protein gets one entry after TCRdb re-called the multiplex PCR reads with MiXCR. The table lists 400,000 to 650,000 distinct CDR3 sequences, around 16% of them singletons. General study points: Reduced TCR diversity was observed in persistent Graves' patients versus newly diagnosed patients. TRBV28, TRBJ1-2 and TRBJ2-5 were segments that persistent disease favored.

Time point specified: newly diagnosed GD, antithyroid drugs for less than 3 months. There was RNA extracted from PBMCs, and the TCR library was made from it. These data also formed part of another study, on T cells in Graves' hyperthyroidism and ophthalmopathy. That report notes: TCR CDR3 underwent first-round RT-PCR with the HTBI primer set.

This sequence originates from a woman aged 35 to 60 with Graves disease. The starting material was peripheral blood mononuclear cells (PBMCs), obtained at new diagnosis, from a patient treated with antithyroid drugs. The chain uses TRBV28 and TRBJ1-4; D is unresolved. DNA for the CDR3: TGTGCCAGCAGCCCCCCGGAGGTGAAACTGTTTTTT. This gives the protein CASSPPEVKLFF.